This T cell receptor beta chain was retrieved from a study of cytomegalovirus exposure and HLA in healthy donors. The overall study: Previous work identified 120 million or so unique TCR beta sequences from roughly 180 million T cells. Genotyping of 300 to 450 donors showed that 80% to 85% belonged to the Caucasian-associated ancestry cluster. Study-wide points: Most subjects had HLA-A and HLA-B alleles reportedly predicted accurately by TCR beta sequences.

PCR amplification relied on 60 Vbeta primers (plus 13 Jbeta primers). The authors' processing: Later, an analysis found 75 million to 100 million unique TCR beta chains, and about 10 million of these were shared. Assay used: immunoSEQ multiplex PCR; TCRdb lists only in-frame clones, some missing. V, J and clone size were drawn from that table, and D and trimming were deduced from the DNA. The sample shows around 130,000 clones, just under 75% of them seen only once. Per the germline V gene, CDR1 is SGHAT and CDR2 is FQNNGV. CDR3 size: 16 residues. V was clipped by 2 bases and J by 0 bases; unmatched bases: 4. This clone appeared a few times. The antigen remains undetermined.

This sequence joins TRBV11-2 and TRBJ2-3; the match to TRBD2 covers 8 bases. The sequencing input was PBMCs. This TCR was sampled from a man aged 40-49 years in good health and CMV-seropositive. CDR3 sequence (DNA): TGTGCCAGCAGCTTAAGAGCGGGGGATAGCACAGATACGCAGTATTTT. It is translated as CASSLRAGDSTDTQYF.